A selection of T cell receptor beta chains follows, all from one sample in a study of T cell responses to AZD1222 COVID-19 vaccine. The data were produced by immunoSEQ multiplex PCR, yet TCRdb's version contains in-frame clones alone and is incomplete. The repertoire has 130,000 or so clones, 92% of them found once; the top ten carry about 1.1%. Source: peripheral blood, taken on day 0 of AZD1222 vaccination. These receptors were obtained from an adult in good health. The conserved cysteine and the conserved F or W are not part of the CDR3 here.

TRBV18,TRBJ2-5,ASSPTEERETQY
TRBV6-5,TRBJ1-2,ASSYLDRAGGYT
TRBV6-5,TRBJ1-3,ASSYSWGSGNTIY
TRBV30,TRBJ1-4,ALEWELEEKLF
TRBV7-2,TRBJ2-3,ASSFTDTDTQY
TRBV28,TRBJ1-2,ASSLWRLAGSADYGYT
TRBV3-1/TRBV3-2,TRBJ1-2,ASSQDTGVSDGYT
TRBV7-2,TRBJ2-3,ASSLGRFATDTDTQY
TRBV7-9,TRBJ2-2,ASILFGTGHTGELF
TRBV27,TRBJ2-1,ASSPTGFSYNEQF
TRBV3-1/TRBV3-2,TRBJ2-3,ASSPGGRDTQY
TRBV2,TRBJ1-1,ASSYLQVDTEAF
TRBV28,TRBJ1-4,ASGSPMRSNEKLF
TRBV6-2/TRBV6-3,TRBJ2-1,ASSFSGRIPRNEQF
TRBV11-1,TRBJ2-2,ASSLASGIVLGELF
TRBV18,TRBJ2-1,ASSPRPSGMGIRNEQF
TRBV15,TRBJ1-5,ATSADRGQGNQPQH
TRBV28,TRBJ1-2,ASSSPSSGTGTGYT
TRBV2,TRBJ1-4,ASREGFANEKLF
TRBV5-1,TRBJ2-3,ASSSLITGRRTADTQY